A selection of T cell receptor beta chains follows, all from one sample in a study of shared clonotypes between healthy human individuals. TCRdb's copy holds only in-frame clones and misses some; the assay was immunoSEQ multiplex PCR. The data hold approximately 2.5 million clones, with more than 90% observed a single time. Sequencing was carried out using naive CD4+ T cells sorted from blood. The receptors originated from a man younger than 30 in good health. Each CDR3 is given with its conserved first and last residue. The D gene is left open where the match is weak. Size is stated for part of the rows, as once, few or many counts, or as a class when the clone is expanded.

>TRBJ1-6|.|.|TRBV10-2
CASTRAFLGLSYNSPLHF
TGCGCCAGCACCAGAGCGTTCCTAGGGCTCTCCTATAATTCACCCCTCCACTTT
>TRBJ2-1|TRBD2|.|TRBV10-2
CASTEPSGGSYNEQFF
TGCGCCAGCACCGAACCCAGCGGGGGCTCCTACAATGAGCAGTTCTTC
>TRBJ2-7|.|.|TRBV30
CACEDWGPRTPTSYEQYF
TGTGCCTGCGAGGATTGGGGTCCAAGGACACCCACCTCCTACGAGCAGTACTTC
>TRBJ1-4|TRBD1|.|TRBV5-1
CASSRGQGKEKLFF
TGCGCCAGCAGCCGGGGACAGGGGAAAGAAAAACTGTTTTTT
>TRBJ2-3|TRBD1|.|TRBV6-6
CASSYPLDRGPDTQYF
TGTGCCAGCAGTTACCCACTCGACAGGGGACCAGATACGCAGTATTTT
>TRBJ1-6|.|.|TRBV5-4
CASSFGSGGANSPLHF
TGTGCCAGCAGTTTTGGATCCGGGGGCGCGAATTCACCCCTCCACTTT
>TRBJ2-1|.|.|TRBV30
CAWSITRGPYNEQFF
TGTGCCTGGAGTATTACGCGAGGTCCCTACAATGAGCAGTTCTTC
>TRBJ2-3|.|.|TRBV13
CASSLNLGATDTQYF
TGTGCCAGCAGCTTAAACCTCGGGGCCACAGATACGCAGTATTTT
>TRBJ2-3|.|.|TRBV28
CASSFESRFTDTQYF
TGTGCCAGCAGTTTTGAGTCCAGATTCACAGATACGCAGTATTTT
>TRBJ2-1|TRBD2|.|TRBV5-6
CASSESGGAHNEQFF
TGTGCCAGCAGCGAGAGCGGGGGGGCTCACAATGAGCAGTTCTTC
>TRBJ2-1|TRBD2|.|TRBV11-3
CASSGGQNSYNEQFF
TGTGCCAGCTCGGGAGGGCAAAACTCCTACAATGAGCAGTTCTTC
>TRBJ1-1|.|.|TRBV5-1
CASSLGGESNTEAFF
TGCGCCAGCAGCTTGGGTGGGGAATCGAACACTGAAGCTTTCTTT
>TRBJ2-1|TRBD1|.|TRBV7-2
CASSPRQGDEQFF
TGTGCCAGCAGCCCCAGACAGGGGGATGAGCAGTTCTTC
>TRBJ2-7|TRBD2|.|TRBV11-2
CASSLGAGGPYEQYF
TGTGCCAGCAGCTTAGGCGCGGGAGGGCCGTACGAGCAGTACTTC
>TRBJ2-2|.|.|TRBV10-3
CAINPGDTGELFF
TGTGCCATCAATCCTGGGGATACCGGGGAGCTGTTTTTT
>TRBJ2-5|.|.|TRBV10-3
CAAADSQETQYF
TGTGCCGCCGCGGACAGCCAAGAGACCCAGTACTTC
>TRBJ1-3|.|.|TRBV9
CASSVDLGAFGNTIYF
TGTGCCAGCAGCGTAGATCTGGGGGCCTTTGGAAACACCATATATTTT
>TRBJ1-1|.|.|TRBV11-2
CASSLDWGGNTEAFF
TGTGCCAGCAGCTTAGATTGGGGAGGGAACACTGAAGCTTTCTTT
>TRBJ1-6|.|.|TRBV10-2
CASRRTAFPNSPLHF
TGCGCCAGCAGAAGGACAGCCTTCCCAAATTCACCCCTCCACTTT
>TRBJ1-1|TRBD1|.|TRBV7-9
CASSSSRDRVGTEAFF
TGTGCCAGCAGCTCGTCCCGGGACAGGGTGGGTACTGAAGCTTTCTTT
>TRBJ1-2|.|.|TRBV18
CASSPAGVEVYGYTF
TGTGCCAGCTCACCGGCAGGGGTCGAGGTATATGGCTACACCTTC
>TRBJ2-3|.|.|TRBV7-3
CASSLRPQEGKTDTQYF
TGTGCCAGCAGCTTAAGGCCCCAAGAGGGAAAGACAGATACGCAGTATTTT
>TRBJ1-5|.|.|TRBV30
CAWSDAGNQPQHF
TGTGCCTGGAGTGATGCTGGGAATCAGCCCCAGCATTTT
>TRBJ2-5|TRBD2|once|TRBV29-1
CSGSGALNQRETQYF
TGCAGCGGGAGCGGGGCCTTAAACCAACGGGAGACCCAGTACTTC
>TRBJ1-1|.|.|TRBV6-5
CASSRSGSLNTEAFF
TGTGCCAGCAGTAGGTCGGGCTCCCTGAACACTGAAGCTTTCTTT
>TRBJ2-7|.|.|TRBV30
CAWSVEDYEQYF
TGTGCCTGGAGTGTGGAGGATTACGAGCAGTACTTC
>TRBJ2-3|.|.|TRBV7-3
CASQNTDTQYF
TGTGCCAGCCAAAACACAGATACGCAGTATTTT
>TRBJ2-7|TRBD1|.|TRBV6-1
CASSEVGQGYRQYF
TGTGCCAGCAGTGAAGTTGGACAGGGATATCGGCAGTACTTC
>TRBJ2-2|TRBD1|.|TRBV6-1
CASSTDRGTGELFF
TGTGCCAGCAGTACGGACAGGGGCACCGGGGAGCTGTTTTTT
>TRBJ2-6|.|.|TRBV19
CASSTPLPATGANVLTF
TGTGCCAGTAGTACCCCCCTCCCAGCCACTGGGGCCAACGTCCTGACTTTC
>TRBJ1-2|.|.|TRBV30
CAWSPPRWRVGGYTF
TGTGCCTGGAGTCCTCCCCGGTGGAGGGTAGGGGGCTACACCTTC
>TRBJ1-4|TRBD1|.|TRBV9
CASSATPGQANEKLFF
TGTGCCAGCAGCGCCACCCCGGGACAGGCTAATGAAAAACTGTTTTTT
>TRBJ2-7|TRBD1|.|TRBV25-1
CASIDIQGEAYEQYF
TGTGCCAGCATCGATATACAGGGGGAAGCCTACGAGCAGTACTTC
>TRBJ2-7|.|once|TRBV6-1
CASTPWGSYEQYF
TGTGCCAGCACCCCCTGGGGAAGCTACGAGCAGTACTTC
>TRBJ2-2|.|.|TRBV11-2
CASSLSLIQGSTGELFF
TGTGCCAGCAGCTTAAGCCTTATCCAGGGGTCCACCGGGGAGCTGTTTTTT
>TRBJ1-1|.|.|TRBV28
CASRQGRYSEAFF
TGTGCCAGCAGACAGGGACGATACTCTGAAGCTTTCTTT
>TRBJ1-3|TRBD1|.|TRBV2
CASARDREGNTIYF
TGTGCCAGCGCAAGGGACAGGGAAGGAAACACCATATATTTT
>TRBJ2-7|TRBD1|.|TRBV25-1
CASSTGQVGSYEQYF
TGTGCCAGCAGTACGGGACAGGTCGGCTCCTACGAGCAGTACTTC
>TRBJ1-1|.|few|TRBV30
CAWTVDTEAFF
TGTGCCTGGACCGTGGACACTGAAGCTTTCTTT
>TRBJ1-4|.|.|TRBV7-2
CASSSRKGGEKLFF
TGTGCCAGCAGCTCGAGGAAGGGTGGCGAAAAACTGTTTTTT
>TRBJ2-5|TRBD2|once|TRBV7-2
CASSSRLAPQETQYF
TGTGCCAGCAGCTCGCGACTAGCACCTCAAGAGACCCAGTACTTC
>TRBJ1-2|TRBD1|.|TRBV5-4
CASNRQGAQGDYGYTF
TGTGCCAGCAACCGACAGGGGGCCCAAGGAGACTATGGCTACACCTTC
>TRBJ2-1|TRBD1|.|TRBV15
CATSRDTNRGSYNEQFF
TGTGCCACCAGCAGAGACACAAACAGGGGGTCCTACAATGAGCAGTTCTTC
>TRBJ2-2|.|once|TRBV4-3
CASSQDLGFTGELFF
TGCGCCAGCAGCCAAGATCTGGGGTTCACCGGGGAGCTGTTTTTT
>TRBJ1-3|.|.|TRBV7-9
CASSLGSASSGNTIYF
TGTGCCAGCAGCTTAGGGTCGGCAAGCTCTGGAAACACCATATATTTT
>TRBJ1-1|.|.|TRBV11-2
CASSFLRGPNTEAFF
TGTGCCAGCAGCTTCCTGAGGGGCCCGAACACTGAAGCTTTCTTT
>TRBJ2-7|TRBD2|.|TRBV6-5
CASSVGLAVEQYF
TGTGCCAGCAGTGTCGGACTAGCGGTCGAGCAGTACTTC
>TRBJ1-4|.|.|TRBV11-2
CASSFRGKNEKLFF
TGTGCCAGCAGCTTTCGGGGAAAGAATGAAAAACTGTTTTTT
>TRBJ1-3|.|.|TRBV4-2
CASSQDPAGSGNTIYF
TGTGCCAGCAGCCAAGACCCGGCGGGTTCTGGAAACACCATATATTTT
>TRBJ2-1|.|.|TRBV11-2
CASSPAPPYNEQFF
TGTGCCAGCAGCCCGGCCCCCCCCTACAATGAGCAGTTCTTC
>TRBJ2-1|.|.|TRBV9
CASSVSGGGSYNEQFF
TGTGCCAGCAGCGTAAGTGGAGGGGGCTCTTACAATGAGCAGTTCTTC
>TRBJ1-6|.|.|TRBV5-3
CARSIRLLSLNSPLHF
TGTGCCAGAAGTATTAGACTCCTTAGCCTCAATTCACCCCTCCACTTT
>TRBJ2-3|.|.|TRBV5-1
CASSLLERADTQYF
TGCGCCAGCAGCTTACTAGAGAGGGCAGATACGCAGTATTTT
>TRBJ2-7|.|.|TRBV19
CASSTTTSYEQYF
TGTGCCAGTAGTACGACTACCTCCTACGAGCAGTACTTC
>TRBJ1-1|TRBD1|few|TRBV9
CATSGTGDSEAFF
TGTGCCACCTCCGGGACAGGGGACTCTGAAGCTTTCTTT
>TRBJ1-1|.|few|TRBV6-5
CAAWGNGLTTEAFF
TGTGCCGCATGGGGAAACGGCCTAACCACTGAAGCTTTCTTT
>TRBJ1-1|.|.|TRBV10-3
CAISVKGRAFF
TGTGCCATCAGTGTAAAGGGTCGGGCTTTCTTT